This T cell receptor (beta chain) was captured in a study of blood T cell repertoires in COVID-19. Across the study: Donors in the United States, Italy and Spain gave samples during acute or convalescent COVID-19. Sample material is recorded as cDNA or gDNA derived from T cells, B-cell-depleted T cells, or PBMCs.

A few counts support this clone. Original methodology: For nucleated cells, counts were estimated from reference gene primer amplification. TCRdb's table, derived via immunoSEQ multiplex PCR, lists solely in-frame clones and lacks some. For V, J and clone size, that table is used; D and trimming come from the DNA. This table holds 150,000 to 200,000 clones, over 75% found once. The CDR3 has 14 amino acids. V lost 2 bases to trimming and J lost 8 bases, with 15 bases between them. In germline, CDR1 is LNHDA, CDR2 SQIVND (reference sequence). This TCR derives from a woman of 80 years or more with acute or convalescent COVID-19. The chain employs TRBV19 and TRBJ1-2, with D tentatively TRBD1 (6 bases). The sequenced material came from peripheral blood. The DNA of the CDR3 is TGTGCCAGTAGTATAACCACAGGGTTGGGCGGCTACACCTTC. Translation: CASSITTGLGGYTF.